This T cell receptor (beta chain) comes out of a study of blood T cell repertoires in COVID-19. Per the study methods: Estimated nucleated cell counts came from reference gene primer amplification. Sequencing was performed with immunoSEQ multiplex PCR; in TCRdb, only in-frame clones are kept and a portion is missing. V and J calls and clone size are as listed in that table; D and trimming were resolved from the DNA. The table lists approximately 99,000 clones, roughly 84% of them singletons. Germline assignment: CDR1 SGHRS and CDR2 YFSETQ. CDR3 length equals 16 residues. Trimming cost V 3 bases and J 5 bases; bases outside gene matches: 5.

Input material: peripheral blood. The chain uses TRBV5-1 and TRBJ2-3; 14 bases are shared with TRBD2. This TCR came from a man aged 70 or older with active or convalescent COVID-19. CDR3 sequence: CASSSQTSGGGDTQYF. The CDR3 DNA reads TGCGCCAGCAGCTCCCAGACTAGCGGGGGGGGAGATACGCAGTATTTT.